What follows is one TCR beta chain and its context. Its cognate antigen is unknown. Time point noted: week 47, end of study. Vaccine doses each comprised 300 ug of mutant IDH1 20-mer peptide, with topical imiquimod. This sample stems from a study of a mutant IDH1 vaccine in newly diagnosed glioma. Turning to the study itself: A roughly 60% male, about 40% female split and a mean age of approximately 40 years characterized treated patients.

Profiled with immunoSEQ multiplex PCR; TCRdb holds only in-frame clones, not every one. The data hold tens of thousands of clones, with approximately 80% observed a single time. This receptor was obtained from a woman aged 40 to 50 with glioma. Some clones in this sample may be carry-over from other donors' samples. This specimen was PBMCs, taken from a glioma patient whose treatment included an IDH1 peptide vaccine.

The CDR3 bases are TGCGCCAGCAGCTCCCCGGGCCTCCCTACGGTTCAGTACTTC. It specifies CASSSPGLPTVQYF. V usage is TRBV5-1 and J usage is TRBJ2-4; D is unclear. Germline loops: CDR1 SGHRS, CDR2 YFSETQ. This CDR3 has 14 amino acids. Trimming removed 3 bases from V and 11 bases from J, with 18 bases in between.